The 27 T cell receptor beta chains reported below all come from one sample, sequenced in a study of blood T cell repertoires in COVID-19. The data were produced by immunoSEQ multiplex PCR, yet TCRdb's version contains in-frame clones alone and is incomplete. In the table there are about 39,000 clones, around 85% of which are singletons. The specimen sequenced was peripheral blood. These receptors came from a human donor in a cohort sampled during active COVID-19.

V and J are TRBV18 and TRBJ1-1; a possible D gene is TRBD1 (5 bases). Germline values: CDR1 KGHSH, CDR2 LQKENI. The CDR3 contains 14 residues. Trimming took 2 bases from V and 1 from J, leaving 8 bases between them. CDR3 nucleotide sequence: TGTGCCAGCTCACCAGGGGGGGGGAACACTGAAGCTTTCTTT. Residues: CASSPGGGNTEAFF.

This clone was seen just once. The CDR3 DNA follows: TGTGCCAGCAGCTTAGAGGGGGCTACCGACACCGGGGAGCTGTTTTTT. This codes for CASSLEGATDTGELFF. The chain carries TRBV7-2 and TRBJ2-2; TRBD1 agrees at 7 bases. The V gene's germline CDR1 is SGHTA and CDR2 FQGNSA. The V and J ends lost 1 base and 3 bases, in that order; junction bases with no gene match: 5. CDR3 length equals 16 residues. Filled out from reference TRBV7-2 and TRBJ2-2, the complete variable domain reads GAGVSQSPSNKVTEKGKDVELRCDPISGHTALYWYRQSLGQGLEFLIYFQGNSAPDKSGLPSDRFSAERTGGSVSTLTIQRTQQEDSAVYLCASSLEGATDTGELFFGEGSRLTVL.

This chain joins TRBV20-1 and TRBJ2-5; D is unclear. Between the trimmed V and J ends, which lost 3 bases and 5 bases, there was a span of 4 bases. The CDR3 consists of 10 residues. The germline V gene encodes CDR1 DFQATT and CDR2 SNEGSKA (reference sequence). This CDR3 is CSASGETQYF. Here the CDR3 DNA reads TGCAGTGCTAGCGGGGAGACCCAGTACTTC.

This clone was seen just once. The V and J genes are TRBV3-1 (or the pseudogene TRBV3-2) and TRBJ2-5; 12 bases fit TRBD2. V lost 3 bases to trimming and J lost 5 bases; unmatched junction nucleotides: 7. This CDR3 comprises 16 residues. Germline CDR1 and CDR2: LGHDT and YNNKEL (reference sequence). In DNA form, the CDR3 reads TGTGCCAGCAGCCAGGCTAGCGGGGGGGCCGAGGAGACCCAGTACTTC. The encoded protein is CASSQASGGAEETQYF.

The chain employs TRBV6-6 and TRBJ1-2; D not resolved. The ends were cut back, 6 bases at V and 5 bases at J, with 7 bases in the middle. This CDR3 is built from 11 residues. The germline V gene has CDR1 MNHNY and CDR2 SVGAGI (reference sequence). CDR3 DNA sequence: TGTGCCAGCAGGACTGCTTATGGCTACACCTTC. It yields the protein CASRTAYGYTF.

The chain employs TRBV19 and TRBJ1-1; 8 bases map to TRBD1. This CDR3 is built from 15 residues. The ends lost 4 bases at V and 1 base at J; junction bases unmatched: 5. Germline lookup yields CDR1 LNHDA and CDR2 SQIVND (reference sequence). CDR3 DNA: TGTGCCAGTAGTACAGGGGGCGTTACGAACACTGAAGCTTTCTTT. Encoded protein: CASSTGGVTNTEAFF.

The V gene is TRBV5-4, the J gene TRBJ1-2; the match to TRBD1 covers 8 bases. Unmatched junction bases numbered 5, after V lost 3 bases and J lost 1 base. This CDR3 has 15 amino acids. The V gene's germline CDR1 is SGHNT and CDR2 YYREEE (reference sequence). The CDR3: CASSSRTGSNYGYTF. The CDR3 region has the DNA TGTGCCAGCAGCTCCCGGACAGGGAGTAACTATGGCTACACCTTC. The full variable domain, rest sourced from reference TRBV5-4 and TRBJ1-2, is ETGVTQSPTHLIKTRGQQVTLRCSSQSGHNTVSWYQQALGQGPQFIFQYYREEENGRGNFPPRFSGLQFPNYSSELNVNALELDDSALYLCASSSRTGSNYGYTFGSGTRLTVV.

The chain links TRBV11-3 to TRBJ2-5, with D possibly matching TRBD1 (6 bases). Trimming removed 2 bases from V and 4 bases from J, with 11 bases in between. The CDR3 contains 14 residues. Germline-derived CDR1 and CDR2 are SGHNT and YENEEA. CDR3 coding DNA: TGTGCCAGCAGCTTAACAGGGCAGCCAGAGACCCAGTACTTC. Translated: CASSLTGQPETQYF.

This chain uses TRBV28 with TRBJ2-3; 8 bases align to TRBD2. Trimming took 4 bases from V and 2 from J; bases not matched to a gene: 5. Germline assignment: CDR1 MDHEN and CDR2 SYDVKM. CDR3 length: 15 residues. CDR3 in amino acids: CASSSGTRLTDTQYF. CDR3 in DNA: TGTGCCAGCAGTTCCGGGACTAGACTCACAGATACGCAGTATTTT. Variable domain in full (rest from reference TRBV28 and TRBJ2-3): DVKVTQSSRYLVKRTGEKVFLECVQDMDHENMFWYRQDPGLGLRLIYFSYDVKMKEKGDIPEGYSVSREKKERFSLILESASTNQTSMYLCASSSGTRLTDTQYFGPGTRLTVL.

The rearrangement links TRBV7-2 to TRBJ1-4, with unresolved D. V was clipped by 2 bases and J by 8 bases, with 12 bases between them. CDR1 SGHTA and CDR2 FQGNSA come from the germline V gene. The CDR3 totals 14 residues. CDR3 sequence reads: CASSLMSTREKLFF. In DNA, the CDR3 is TGTGCCAGCAGCTTAATGTCCACTAGGGAAAAACTGTTTTTT.

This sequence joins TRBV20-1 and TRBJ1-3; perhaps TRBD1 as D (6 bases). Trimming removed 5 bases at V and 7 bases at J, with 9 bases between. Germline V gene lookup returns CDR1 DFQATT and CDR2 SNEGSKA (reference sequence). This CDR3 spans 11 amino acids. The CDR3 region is CSAGTHNTIYF. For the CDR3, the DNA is TGCAGTGCTGGGACACACAACACCATATATTTT.

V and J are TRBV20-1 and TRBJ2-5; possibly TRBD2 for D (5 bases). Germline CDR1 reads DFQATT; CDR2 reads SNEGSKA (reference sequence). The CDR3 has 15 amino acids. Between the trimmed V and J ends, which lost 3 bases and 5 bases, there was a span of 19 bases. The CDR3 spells CSASPLGRTAETQYF. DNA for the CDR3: TGCAGTGCTAGTCCGCTGGGGAGAACGGCGGAGACCCAGTACTTC.

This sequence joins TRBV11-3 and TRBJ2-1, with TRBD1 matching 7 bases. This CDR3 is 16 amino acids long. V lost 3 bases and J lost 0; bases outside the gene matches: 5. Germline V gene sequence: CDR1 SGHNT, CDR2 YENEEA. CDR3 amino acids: CASSFNRGRSYNEQFF. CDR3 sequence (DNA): TGTGCCAGCAGCTTCAACAGGGGCCGCTCCTACAATGAGCAGTTCTTC.

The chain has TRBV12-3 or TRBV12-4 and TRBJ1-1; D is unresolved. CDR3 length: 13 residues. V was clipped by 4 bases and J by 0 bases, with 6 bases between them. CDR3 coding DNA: TGTGCCAGCAGTTCGGACTTGAACACTGAAGCTTTCTTT. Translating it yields CASSSDLNTEAFF.

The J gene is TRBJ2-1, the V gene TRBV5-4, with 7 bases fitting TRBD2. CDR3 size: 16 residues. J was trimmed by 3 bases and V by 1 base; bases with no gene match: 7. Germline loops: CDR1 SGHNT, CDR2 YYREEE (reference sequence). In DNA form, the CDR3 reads TGTGCCAGCAGCTTGTACTGGCCTAGCGGCTACAATGAGCAGTTCTTC. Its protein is CASSLYWPSGYNEQFF. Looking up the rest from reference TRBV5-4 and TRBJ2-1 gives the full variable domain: ETGVTQSPTHLIKTRGQQVTLRCSSQSGHNTVSWYQQALGQGPQFIFQYYREEENGRGNFPPRFSGLQFPNYSSELNVNALELDDSALYLCASSLYWPSGYNEQFFGPGTRLTVL.

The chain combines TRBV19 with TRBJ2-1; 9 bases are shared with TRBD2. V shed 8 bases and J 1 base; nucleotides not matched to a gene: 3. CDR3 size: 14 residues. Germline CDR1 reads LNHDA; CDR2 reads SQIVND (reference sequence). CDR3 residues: CASGAGGSYNEQFF. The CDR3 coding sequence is TGTGCCAGTGGAGCGGGAGGATCCTACAATGAGCAGTTCTTC.

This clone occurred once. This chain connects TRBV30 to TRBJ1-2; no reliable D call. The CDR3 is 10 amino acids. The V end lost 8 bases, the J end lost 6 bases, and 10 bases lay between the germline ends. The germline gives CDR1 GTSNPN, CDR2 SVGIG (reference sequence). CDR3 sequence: CAHSKNGYTF. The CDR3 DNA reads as TGTGCCCATAGTAAGAATGGCTACACCTTC.

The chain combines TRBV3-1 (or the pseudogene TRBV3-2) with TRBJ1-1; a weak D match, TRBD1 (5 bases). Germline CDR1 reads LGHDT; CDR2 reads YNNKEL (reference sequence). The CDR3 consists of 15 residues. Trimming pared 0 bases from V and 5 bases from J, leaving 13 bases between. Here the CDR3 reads CASSQDPRVRTEAFF. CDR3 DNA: TGTGCCAGCAGCCAAGACCCCAGGGTAAGAACTGAAGCTTTCTTT.

CDR3 bases: TGTGCCAGCAGCAGACAGGGTGGGGAGACCCAGTACTTC. It encodes CASSRQGGETQYF. The chain has TRBV6-6 and TRBJ2-5, with 7 bases that match TRBD1. This CDR3 contains 13 residues. CDR1 and CDR2 from the germline V gene are MNHNY and SVGAGI (reference sequence). J was trimmed by 5 bases and V by 6 bases; bases with no gene match: 6.

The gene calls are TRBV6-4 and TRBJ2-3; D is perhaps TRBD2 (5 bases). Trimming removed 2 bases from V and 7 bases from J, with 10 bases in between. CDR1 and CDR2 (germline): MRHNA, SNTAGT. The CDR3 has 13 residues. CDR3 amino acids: CASSDGERNTQYF. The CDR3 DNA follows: TGTGCCAGCAGTGACGGGGAGCGAAATACGCAGTATTTT.

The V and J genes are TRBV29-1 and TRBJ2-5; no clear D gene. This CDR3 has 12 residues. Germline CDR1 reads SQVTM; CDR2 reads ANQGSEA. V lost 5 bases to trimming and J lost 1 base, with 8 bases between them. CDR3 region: CSVTEPQETQYF. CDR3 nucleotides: TGCAGCGTTACAGAGCCCCAAGAGACCCAGTACTTC.

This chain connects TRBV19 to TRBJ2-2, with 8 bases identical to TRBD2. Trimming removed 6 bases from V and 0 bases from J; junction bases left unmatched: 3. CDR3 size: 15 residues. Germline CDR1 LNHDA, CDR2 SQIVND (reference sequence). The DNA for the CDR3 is TGTGCCAGTAGGTCCGGGGGGGCGAACACCGGGGAGCTGTTTTTT. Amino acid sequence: CASRSGGANTGELFF.

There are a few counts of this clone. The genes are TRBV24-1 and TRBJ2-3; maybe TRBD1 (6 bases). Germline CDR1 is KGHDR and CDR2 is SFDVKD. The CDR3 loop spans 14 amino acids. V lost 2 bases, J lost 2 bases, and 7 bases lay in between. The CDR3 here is CATSDYRDTDTQYF. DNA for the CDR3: TGTGCCACCAGTGATTACAGGGACACAGATACGCAGTATTTT.

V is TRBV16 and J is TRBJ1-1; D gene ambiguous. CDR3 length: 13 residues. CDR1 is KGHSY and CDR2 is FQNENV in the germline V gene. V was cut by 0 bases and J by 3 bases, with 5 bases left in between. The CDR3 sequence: CASSQSSDTEAFF. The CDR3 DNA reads TGTGCCAGCAGCCAATCTTCGGACACTGAAGCTTTCTTT.

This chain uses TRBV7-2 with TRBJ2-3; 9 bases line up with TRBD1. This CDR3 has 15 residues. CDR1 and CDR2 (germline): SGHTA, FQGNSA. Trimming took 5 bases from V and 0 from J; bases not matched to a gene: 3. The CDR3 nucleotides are TGTGCCAGCAGCCGGACAGGGGTTAGCACAGATACGCAGTATTTT. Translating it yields CASSRTGVSTDTQYF.

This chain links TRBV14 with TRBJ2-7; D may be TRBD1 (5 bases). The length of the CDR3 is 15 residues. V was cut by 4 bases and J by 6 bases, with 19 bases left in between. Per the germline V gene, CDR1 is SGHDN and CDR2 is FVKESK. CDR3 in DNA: TGTGCCAGCAGCCCGACCACCACCCAAGGGGCCGAGCAGTACTTC. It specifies CASSPTTTQGAEQYF.

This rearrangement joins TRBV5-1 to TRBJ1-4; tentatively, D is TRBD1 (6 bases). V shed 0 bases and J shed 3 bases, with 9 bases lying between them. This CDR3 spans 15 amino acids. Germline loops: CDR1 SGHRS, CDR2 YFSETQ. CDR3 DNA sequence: TGCGCCAGCAGCTTGGCCCAGGGGTCTAATGAAAAACTGTTTTTT. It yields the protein CASSLAQGSNEKLFF.